These 27 T cell receptor beta chains share one sample of origin, sequenced in a study of T cell responses to AZD1222 COVID-19 vaccine. Assay: immunoSEQ multiplex PCR; the TCRdb copy retains only in-frame clones and omits some. Of about 94,000 clones in the sample, around 91% were seen once. Sequencing used peripheral blood, obtained on day 0 of AZD1222 vaccination. The receptors were sampled from an adult in good health.

A single count supports this clone. V and J are TRBV6-5 and TRBJ1-2, with a possible D match to TRBD1 (5 bases). The germline CDR1 and CDR2 sequences are MNHEY and SVGAGI. V was trimmed by 6 bases and J by 2 bases, leaving 16 bases between them. CDR3 length equals 15 residues. CDR3 sequence reads: CASSSTRTGNYGYTF. CDR3 DNA: TGTGCCAGCAGCTCTACCCGAACAGGCAACTATGGCTACACCTTC.

This rearrangement joins TRBV27 to TRBJ1-2; possibly TRBD1 for D (6 bases). V was cut by 6 bases and J by 2 bases, with 10 bases left in between. Germline CDR1 and CDR2: MNHEY and SMNVEV (reference sequence). The length of the CDR3 is 13 residues. The CDR3 is CASRGGRNYGYTF. CDR3 sequence (DNA): TGTGCCAGCAGGGGGGGCAGGAACTATGGCTACACCTTC.

This rearrangement joins TRBV12-3 or TRBV12-4 to TRBJ1-5; D call uncertain. V was pared by 7 bases and J by 0 bases, with 4 bases between. The CDR3 extends over 12 amino acids. The CDR3 loop is CASMYSNQPQHF. The CDR3 nucleotides are TGTGCCAGCATGTATAGCAATCAGCCCCAGCATTTT.

This clone was recorded only once. V gene TRBV6-6 combines with J gene TRBJ1-2, with D uncertain. Germline-derived CDR1 and CDR2 are MNHNY and SVGAGI (reference sequence). Trimming took off 7 bases at V and 4 bases at J, with 7 bases between the two ends. The CDR3 consists of 11 residues. The CDR3 nucleotides read TGTGCCAGCAACTTAGGCTATGGCTACACCTTC. As protein: CASNLGYGYTF.

The chain combines TRBV3-1 (or the pseudogene TRBV3-2) with TRBJ1-1; 8 nucleotides match TRBD1. Trimming cost V 5 bases and J 4 bases; bases outside gene matches: 6. The CDR3 covers 14 residues. The V gene's germline CDR1 is LGHDT and CDR2 YNNKEL (reference sequence). The CDR3 DNA reads TGTGCCAGCAGCACCCCGACAGGGGTCACTGAAGCTTTCTTT. This encodes CASSTPTGVTEAFF.

The chain couples TRBV4-1 to TRBJ2-7, with 9 bases aligning to TRBD1. V dropped 3 bases and J dropped 3; count of bases not matched to a gene: 3. Germline CDR1 and CDR2: MGHRA and YSYEKL. The CDR3 extends over 14 amino acids. The CDR3: CASSQTTGGYEQYF. The CDR3 coding sequence is TGCGCCAGCAGCCAGACGACAGGGGGCTACGAGCAGTACTTC.

This chain connects TRBV5-1 to TRBJ2-3; no definite D call. Trimming took 0 bases from V and 6 from J, leaving 11 bases between them. Germline V gene sequence: CDR1 SGHRS, CDR2 YFSETQ. This CDR3 spans 14 amino acids. The CDR3 DNA sequence: TGCGCCAGCAGCTTGGGGCGAACCAGGGATACGCAGTATTTT. It is translated as CASSLGRTRDTQYF.

By sample share, this clone is medium-sized (0.01 to 0.1%). The CDR3 nucleotides are TGTGCCAGCAGCGTAGTTGCGGGGGGGTCAGATACGCAGTATTTT. Translating it yields CASSVVAGGSDTQYF. The chain employs TRBV9 and TRBJ2-3; 9 bases map to TRBD2. From germline, CDR1 is SGDLS and CDR2 YYNGEE. This CDR3 contains 15 residues. Germline trimming cut 0 bases from V and 4 bases from J; bases unmatched to any gene: 3.

This rearrangement joins TRBV6-4 to TRBJ1-5; TRBD1 is a possible D gene (6 bases). Per the germline V gene, CDR1 is MRHNA and CDR2 is SNTAGT. V was shortened by 2 bases and J by 3 bases, with 11 bases between the two germline ends. CDR3 length: 15 amino acids. The chain's CDR3 is CASSDQPGANQPQHF. The DNA for the CDR3 is TGTGCCAGCAGTGACCAGCCAGGGGCCAATCAGCCCCAGCATTTT.

The chain recombines TRBV4-1 with TRBJ1-4; D unresolved. The CDR3 loop spans 13 amino acids. V gave up 1 base and J gave up 6 bases, with 6 bases separating them. Germline V lookup: CDR1 MGHRA, CDR2 YSYEKL. CDR3 coding DNA: TGCGCCAGCAGCCAAGTGGGCGATGAAAAACTGTTTTTT. It is translated as CASSQVGDEKLFF.

The genes are TRBV2 and TRBJ2-3, with 8 positions matching TRBD2. Trimming at V came to 7 bases and at J to 1 base, leaving 10 bases not matched to a gene. Per germline, CDR1 SNHLY and CDR2 FYNNEI. The CDR3 contains 16 residues. Here the CDR3 reads CASIMSSGGGTDTQYF. CDR3 DNA sequence: TGTGCCAGCATAATGTCCAGCGGGGGAGGCACAGATACGCAGTATTTT.

CDR3 region: CASSAPGTGPISYNEQFF. The CDR3 nucleotides read TGTGCCAGCAGTGCACCGGGGACAGGGCCGATTTCCTACAATGAGCAGTTCTTC. The chain recombines TRBV25-1 with TRBJ2-1; 9 positions match TRBD1. The CDR3 runs 18 residues. J gave up 1 base and V 4 bases, and 11 bases lay outside the gene matches. Germline CDR1 and CDR2: MGHDK and SYGVNS. The whole variable domain, filled in from reference TRBV25-1 and TRBJ2-1, reads EADIYQTPRYLVIGTGKKITLECSQTMGHDKMYWYQQDPGMELHLIHYSYGVNSTEKGDLSSESTVSRIRTEHFPLTLESARPSHTSQYLCASSAPGTGPISYNEQFFGPGTRLTVL.

This clone was counted ten times or more. The chain is built from TRBV4-2 and TRBJ1-2; D is perhaps TRBD1 (6 bases). The CDR3 totals 15 residues. CDR1 LGHNA and CDR2 YNFKEQ come from the germline V gene. Trimming removed 0 bases at V and 5 bases at J, with 13 bases between. CDR3 sequence (DNA): TGTGCCAGCAGCCAAGATCGGGGGGCTGGGTATGGCTACACCTTC. The encoded protein is CASSQDRGAGYGYTF.

The chain has TRBV2 and TRBJ1-2; D gene ambiguous. The CDR3 has 15 residues. With 3 bases removed from V and 1 base from J, the gap between germline ends came to 12 bases. Germline lookup yields CDR1 SNHLY and CDR2 FYNNEI. CDR3 bases: TGTGCCAGCAGTGAGGTCCCGGCGGGTAACTATGGCTACACCTTC. Protein sequence: CASSEVPAGNYGYTF.

The CDR3 region has the DNA TGTGCCTCAGCCTACGGGACTAGGGGAAATGAGCAGTTCTTC. Translating it yields CASAYGTRGNEQFF. V is TRBV19 and J is TRBJ2-1; 8 nucleotides line up with TRBD2. CDR1 is LNHDA and CDR2 is SQIVND in the germline V gene (reference sequence). CDR3 length: 14 residues. V lost 11 bases to trimming and J lost 7 bases; unmatched junction nucleotides: 13.

The chain is built from TRBV7-3 and TRBJ1-6; weak D call: TRBD1 (5 bases). The CDR3 consists of 13 residues. CDR1 is SGHTA, CDR2 FQGTGA, per germline. V lost 5 bases and J lost 8, with 10 bases in between. The CDR3 spells CASSRGTDSPLHF. CDR3 coding DNA: TGTGCCAGCAGCCGAGGGACTGATTCACCCCTCCACTTT.

The V gene is TRBV9, the J gene TRBJ2-1; D possibly matches TRBD1 or TRBD2 (5 bases each). Germline values: CDR1 SGDLS, CDR2 YYNGEE. Trimming cost V 3 bases and J 5 bases, with 21 bases left between them. This CDR3 has 17 amino acids. The CDR3 nucleotides read TGTGCCAGCAGCGCTAGACACGGGTGGGGGACCCACAATGAGCAGTTCTTC. Its translation: CASSARHGWGTHNEQFF. Combining the CDR3 with reference TRBV9 and TRBJ2-1 gives the whole variable domain DSGVTQTPKHLITATGQRVTLRCSPRSGDLSVYWYQQSLDQGLQFLIQYYNGEERAKGNILERFSAQQFPDLHSELNLSSLELGDSALYFCASSARHGWGTHNEQFFGPGTRLTVL.

The sample holds one count of this clone. This chain joins TRBV6-5 and TRBJ1-1; D is unclear. The CDR3 has 15 residues. V was clipped by 4 bases and J by 6 bases, with 18 bases between them. The germline V gene has CDR1 MNHEY and CDR2 SVGAGI. DNA of the CDR3: TGTGCCAGCAGTTCCCCCCGGGCCCCACGGCCTGAAGCTTTCTTT. Amino acid sequence: CASSSPRAPRPEAFF.

This chain connects TRBV6-2 or TRBV6-3 to TRBJ2-6; no definite D call. This CDR3 spans 18 amino acids. The V gene lost 0 bases and the J gene lost 0 bases, with 12 bases spanning the gap. Germline CDR1 reads MNHEY; CDR2 reads SVGEGT. The CDR3 DNA sequence: TGTGCCAGCAGTTACTCGGTTACAAGGGACTCTGGGGCCAACGTCCTGACTTTC. Translating it yields CASSYSVTRDSGANVLTF.

In this sample, this clone turned up a few times. The chain couples TRBV9 to TRBJ2-7; D is possibly TRBD1 (6 bases). Germline V gives CDR1 SGDLS, CDR2 YYNGEE. The CDR3 has 14 amino acids. Trimming pared 0 bases from V and 1 base from J, leaving 8 bases between. The CDR3 DNA reads TGTGCCAGCAGCGTAGCACAGGGATCCTACGAGCAGTACTTC. This encodes CASSVAQGSYEQYF.

The chain uses TRBV19 and TRBJ2-7, with D possibly being TRBD1 or TRBD2 (6 bases each). V dropped 3 bases and J dropped 0 bases, with 9 bases sitting between them. CDR3 size: 14 residues. Per germline, CDR1 LNHDA and CDR2 SQIVND (reference sequence). The chain's CDR3 is CASSIEGGSYEQYF. In nucleotides, the CDR3 is TGTGCCAGTAGTATCGAGGGGGGCTCCTACGAGCAGTACTTC.

V and J are TRBV11-2 and TRBJ1-2, with D perhaps TRBD1 (5 bases). The V end lost 5 bases, the J end lost 7 bases, and 20 bases lay between the germline ends. Per germline, CDR1 SGHAT and CDR2 FQNNGV. The CDR3 sequence is 15 residues long. CDR3 loop: CASSDQSPGTAGYTF. The CDR3 DNA sequence: TGTGCCAGCAGCGACCAGTCGCCCGGGACCGCTGGCTACACCTTC. Together with reference TRBV11-2 and TRBJ1-2, the CDR3 gives the full variable domain: EAGVAQSPRYKIIEKRQSVAFWCNPISGHATLYWYQQILGQGPKLLIQFQNNGVVDDSQLPKDRFSAERLKGVDSTLKIQPAKLEDSAVYLCASSDQSPGTAGYTFGSGTRLTVV.

The chain recombines TRBV7-8 with TRBJ2-7; TRBD1 matches at 12 bases. The CDR3 contains 18 residues. V shed 6 bases and J 0 bases; nucleotides not matched to a gene: 12. Looked up from germline, CDR1 is SGHVS and CDR2 is FQNEAQ. This CDR3 reads CASRQTPGQGANSYEQYF. In nucleotides, the CDR3 is TGTGCCAGCAGACAAACCCCGGGACAGGGGGCGAACTCCTACGAGCAGTACTTC.

The V and J genes are TRBV7-9 and TRBJ2-4; a weak D match, TRBD1 (5 bases). The length of the CDR3 is 17 residues. The germline V gene encodes CDR1 SEHNR and CDR2 FQNEAQ (reference sequence). V was shortened by 3 bases and J by 0 bases, with 15 bases between the two germline ends. CDR3 sequence (DNA): TGTGCCAGCAGCTTCCCTCCCCAGGGCCTAGCCAAAAACATTCAGTACTTC. It specifies CASSFPPQGLAKNIQYF.

The V gene is TRBV11-2, the J gene TRBJ1-2, with D possibly TRBD1 on 5 matching bases. V was pared by 1 base and J by 7 bases, with 10 bases between. The germline CDR1 and CDR2 sequences are SGHAT and FQNNGV. The CDR3 consists of 13 residues. The CDR3 sequence: CASSLGQGGGYTF. CDR3 bases: TGTGCCAGCAGCTTAGGCCAGGGAGGTGGCTACACCTTC.

The chain links TRBV6-6 to TRBJ1-1; 7 bases are a match to TRBD1. The germline gives CDR1 MNHNY, CDR2 SVGAGI (reference sequence). The CDR3 is 15 residues long. V shed 10 bases, J shed 4 bases, and the junction held 15 bases outside the gene matches. CDR3 amino acids: CATLPGGDPSTEAFF. The CDR3 coding sequence is TGTGCCACCCTACCAGGGGGGGATCCGAGCACTGAAGCTTTCTTT.

The chain couples TRBV18 to TRBJ2-2, with D tentatively TRBD2 (5 bases). In germline, CDR1 is KGHSH, CDR2 LQKENI. Trimming removed 4 bases at V and 4 bases at J, with 10 bases between. The CDR3 sequence is 14 residues long. CDR3 sequence (DNA): TGTGCCAGCTCACGAGGGCAGTTCACCGGGGAGCTGTTTTTT. Translated, it gives CASSRGQFTGELFF.